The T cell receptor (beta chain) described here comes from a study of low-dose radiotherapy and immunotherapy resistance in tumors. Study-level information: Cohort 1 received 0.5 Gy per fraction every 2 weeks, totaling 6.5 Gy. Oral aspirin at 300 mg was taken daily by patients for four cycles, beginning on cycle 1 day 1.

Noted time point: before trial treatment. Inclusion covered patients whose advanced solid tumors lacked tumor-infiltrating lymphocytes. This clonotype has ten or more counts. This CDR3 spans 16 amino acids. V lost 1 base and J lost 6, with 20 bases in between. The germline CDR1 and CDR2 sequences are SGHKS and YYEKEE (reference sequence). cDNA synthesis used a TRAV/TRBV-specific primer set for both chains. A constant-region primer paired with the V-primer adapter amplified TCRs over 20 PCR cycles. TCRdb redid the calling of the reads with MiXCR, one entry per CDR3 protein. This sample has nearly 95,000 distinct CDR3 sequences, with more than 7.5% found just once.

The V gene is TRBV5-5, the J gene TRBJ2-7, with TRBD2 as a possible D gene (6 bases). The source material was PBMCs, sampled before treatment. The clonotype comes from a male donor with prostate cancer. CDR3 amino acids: CASSLLWDFQAGEQYF. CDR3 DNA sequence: TGTGCCAGCAGCTTGCTCTGGGACTTTCAAGCGGGCGAGCAGTACTTC.